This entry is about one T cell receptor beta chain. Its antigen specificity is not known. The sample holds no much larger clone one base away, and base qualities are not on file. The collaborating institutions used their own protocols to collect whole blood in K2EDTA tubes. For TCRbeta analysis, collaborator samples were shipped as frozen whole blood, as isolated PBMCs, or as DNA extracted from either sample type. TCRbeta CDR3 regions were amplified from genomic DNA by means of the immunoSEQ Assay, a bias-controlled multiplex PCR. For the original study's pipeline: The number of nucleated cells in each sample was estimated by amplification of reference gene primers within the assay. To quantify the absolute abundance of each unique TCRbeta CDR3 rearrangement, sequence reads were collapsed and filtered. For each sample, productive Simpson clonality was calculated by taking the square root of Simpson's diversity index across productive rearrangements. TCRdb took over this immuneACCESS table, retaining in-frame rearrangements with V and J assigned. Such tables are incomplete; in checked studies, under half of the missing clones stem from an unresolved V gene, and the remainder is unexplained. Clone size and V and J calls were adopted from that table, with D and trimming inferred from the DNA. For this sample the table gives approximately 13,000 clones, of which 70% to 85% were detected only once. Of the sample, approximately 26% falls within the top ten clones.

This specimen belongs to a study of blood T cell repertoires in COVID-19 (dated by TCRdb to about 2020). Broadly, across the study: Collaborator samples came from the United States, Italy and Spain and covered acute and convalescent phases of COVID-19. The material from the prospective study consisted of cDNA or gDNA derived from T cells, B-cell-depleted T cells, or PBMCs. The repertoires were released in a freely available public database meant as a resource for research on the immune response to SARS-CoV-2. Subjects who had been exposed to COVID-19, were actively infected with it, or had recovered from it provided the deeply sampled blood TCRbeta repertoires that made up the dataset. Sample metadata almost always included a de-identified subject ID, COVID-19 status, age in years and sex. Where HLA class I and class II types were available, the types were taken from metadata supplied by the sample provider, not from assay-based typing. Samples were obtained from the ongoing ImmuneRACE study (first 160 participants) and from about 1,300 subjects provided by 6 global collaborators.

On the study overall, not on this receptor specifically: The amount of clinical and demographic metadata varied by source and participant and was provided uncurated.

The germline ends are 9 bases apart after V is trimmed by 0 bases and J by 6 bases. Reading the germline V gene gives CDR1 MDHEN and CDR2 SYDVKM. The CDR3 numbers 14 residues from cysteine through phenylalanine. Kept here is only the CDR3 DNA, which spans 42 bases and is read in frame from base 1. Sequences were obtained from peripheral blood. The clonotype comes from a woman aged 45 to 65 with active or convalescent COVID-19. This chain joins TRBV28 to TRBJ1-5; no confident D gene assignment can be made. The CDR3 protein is CASSLWMAAQPQHF. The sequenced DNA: TGTGCCAGCAGTTTATGGATGGCTGCTCAGCCCCAGCATTTT.